Listed here are 4 T cell receptor beta chains from one sample, sequenced in a study of T-cell memory formation after mild COVID-19. TCRdb re-analysed the 5' RACE reads in MiXCR, keeping a single row per CDR3 protein. The data contain about 390,000 distinct CDR3 sequences, around 20% of them seen just once; the ten biggest clones take up approximately 12%. Sample: PBMCs or a T cell subset sorted from them (not recorded which). The receptors shown here come from an adult woman who had mild COVID-19 (a few samples of this study predate the infection). Cell type and time point are not known.

This clonotype was seen more than once but under ten times. CDR3 in DNA: TGTGCCAGCAGCTTAGCGATGGGGACGGAGGGCTATGGCTACACCTTC. Encoded protein: CASSLAMGTEGYGYTF. The chain uses TRBV7-2 and TRBJ1-2; possible D gene TRBD1, 5 bases. V was trimmed by 0 bases and J by 4 bases, leaving 15 bases between them. The CDR3 extends over 16 amino acids. Germline lookup yields CDR1 SGHTA and CDR2 FQGNSA.

In its sample, this clonotype was seen many times. The V and J genes are TRBV20-1 and TRBJ2-1; TRBD2 is a possible D gene (6 bases). The CDR3 extends over 16 amino acids. The germline CDR1 and CDR2 sequences are DFQATT and SNEGSKA (reference sequence). Deletions cut 6 bases from V and 5 bases from J, with 23 bases between. This CDR3 is CSALKVLSERDNEQFF. The CDR3 nucleotides read TGCAGTGCCTTAAAGGTGTTGAGTGAGCGGGACAATGAGCAGTTCTTC.

V is TRBV23-1 and J is TRBJ2-1; 9 bases agree with TRBD1. TRBV23-1 is an ORF; its function is uncertain. The CDR3 length is 15 residues. V was clipped by 8 bases and J by 3 bases; unmatched bases: 8. The CDR3 is CASRSDRGVYNEQFF. CDR3 bases: TGCGCCAGCCGATCCGACAGGGGGGTCTACAATGAGCAGTTCTTC.

Only a few counts were recorded for this clonotype. V usage is TRBV28 and J usage is TRBJ1-5, with D hard to call. Germline V gene lookup returns CDR1 MDHEN and CDR2 SYDVKM. CDR3 length equals 13 residues. V lost 6 bases, J lost 9 bases, and 15 bases lay in between. The chain's CDR3 is CASSGGSTLPQHF. Here the CDR3 DNA reads TGTGCCAGCAGCGGTGGGTCCACGCTGCCCCAGCATTTT.